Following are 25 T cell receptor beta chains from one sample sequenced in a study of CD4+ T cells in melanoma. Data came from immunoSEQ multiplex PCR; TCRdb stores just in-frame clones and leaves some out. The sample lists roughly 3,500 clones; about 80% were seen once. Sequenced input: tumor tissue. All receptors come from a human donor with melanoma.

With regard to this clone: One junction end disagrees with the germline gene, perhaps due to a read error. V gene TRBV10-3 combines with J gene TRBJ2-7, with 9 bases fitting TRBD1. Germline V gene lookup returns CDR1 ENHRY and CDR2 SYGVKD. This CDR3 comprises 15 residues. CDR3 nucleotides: TGTGCCATCAGTGAAGGGTACAGGGGGCCCAACGAGCGGTACTTC. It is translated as CAISEGYRGPNERYF.

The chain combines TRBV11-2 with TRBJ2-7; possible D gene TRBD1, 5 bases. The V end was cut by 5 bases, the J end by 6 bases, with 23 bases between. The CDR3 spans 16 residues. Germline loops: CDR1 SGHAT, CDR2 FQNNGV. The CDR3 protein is CASSAQQVSVLGEQYF. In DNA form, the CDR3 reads TGTGCCAGCAGCGCACAACAGGTCTCCGTCCTGGGCGAGCAGTACTTC.

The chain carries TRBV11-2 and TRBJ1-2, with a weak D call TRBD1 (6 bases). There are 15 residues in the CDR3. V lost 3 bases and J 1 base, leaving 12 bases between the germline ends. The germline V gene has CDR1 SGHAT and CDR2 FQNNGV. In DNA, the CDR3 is TGTGCCAGCAGCTTGAACAGGGTTCGTAACTATGGCTACACCTTC. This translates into CASSLNRVRNYGYTF.

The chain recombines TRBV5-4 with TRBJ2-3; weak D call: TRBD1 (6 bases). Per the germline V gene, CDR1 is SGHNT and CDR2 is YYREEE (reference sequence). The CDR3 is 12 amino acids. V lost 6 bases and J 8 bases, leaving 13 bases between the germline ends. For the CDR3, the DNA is TGTGCCAGCACCTTAAAAGGGGGTACGCAGTATTTT. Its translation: CASTLKGGTQYF.

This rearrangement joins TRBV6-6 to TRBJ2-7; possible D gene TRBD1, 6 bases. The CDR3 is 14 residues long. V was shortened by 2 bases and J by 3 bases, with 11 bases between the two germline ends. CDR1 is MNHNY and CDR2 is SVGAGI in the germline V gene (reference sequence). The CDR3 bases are TGTGCCAGCAGTTACGCCGAGGGGGTCTACGAGCAGTACTTC. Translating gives CASSYAEGVYEQYF.

This chain's CDR3 is CASSLQSGDYEQYF. The DNA of the CDR3 is TGTGCCAGCAGTCTCCAATCAGGGGACTACGAGCAGTACTTC. This chain links TRBV28 with TRBJ2-7, with D possibly matching TRBD1 (6 bases). In germline, CDR1 is MDHEN, CDR2 SYDVKM. V lost 5 bases and J 3 bases, leaving 14 bases between the germline ends. This CDR3 spans 14 amino acids.

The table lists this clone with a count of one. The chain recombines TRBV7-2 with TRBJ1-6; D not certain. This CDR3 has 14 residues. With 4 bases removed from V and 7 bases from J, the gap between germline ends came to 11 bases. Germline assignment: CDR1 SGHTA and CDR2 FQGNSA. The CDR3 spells CASSSQLGNSPLHF. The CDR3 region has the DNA TGTGCCAGCAGCTCCCAACTGGGCAATTCACCCCTCCACTTT.

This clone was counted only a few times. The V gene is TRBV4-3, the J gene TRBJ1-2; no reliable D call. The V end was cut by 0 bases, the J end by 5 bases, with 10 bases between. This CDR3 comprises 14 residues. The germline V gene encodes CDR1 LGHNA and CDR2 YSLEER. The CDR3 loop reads CASSQERVRYGYTF. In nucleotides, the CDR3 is TGCGCCAGCAGCCAAGAGAGGGTCCGGTATGGCTACACCTTC.

The CDR3 bases are TGTGCCAGCAGCCAAGGGACTAAGAACAATGAGCAGTTCTTC. It specifies CASSQGTKNNEQFF. This chain uses TRBV7-9 with TRBJ2-1; 7 bases agree with TRBD2. Germline CDR1 SEHNR, CDR2 FQNEAQ (reference sequence). Germline trimming cut 5 bases from V and 5 bases from J; bases unmatched to any gene: 6. There are 14 residues in the CDR3.

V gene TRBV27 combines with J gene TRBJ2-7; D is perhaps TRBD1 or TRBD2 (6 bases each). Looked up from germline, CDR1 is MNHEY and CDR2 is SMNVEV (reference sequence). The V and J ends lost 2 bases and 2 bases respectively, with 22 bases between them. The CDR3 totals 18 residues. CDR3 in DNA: TGTGCCAGCAGTTTACGGGTTGTTGGGGGGCGAATCCCCTACGAGCAGTACTTC. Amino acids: CASSLRVVGGRIPYEQYF.

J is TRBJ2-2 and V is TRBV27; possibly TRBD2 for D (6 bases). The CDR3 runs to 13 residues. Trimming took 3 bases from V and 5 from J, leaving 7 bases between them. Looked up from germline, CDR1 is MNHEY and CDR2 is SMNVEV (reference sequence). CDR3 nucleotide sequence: TGTGCCAGCAGTTTGCGGGGTACCGGGGAGCTGTTTTTT. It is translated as CASSLRGTGELFF.

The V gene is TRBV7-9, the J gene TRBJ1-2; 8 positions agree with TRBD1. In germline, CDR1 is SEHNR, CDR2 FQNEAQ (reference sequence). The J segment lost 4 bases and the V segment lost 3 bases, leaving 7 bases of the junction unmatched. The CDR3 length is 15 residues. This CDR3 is CASSFTGGSSYGYTF. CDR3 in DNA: TGTGCCAGCAGCTTTACAGGGGGGTCATCCTATGGCTACACCTTC.

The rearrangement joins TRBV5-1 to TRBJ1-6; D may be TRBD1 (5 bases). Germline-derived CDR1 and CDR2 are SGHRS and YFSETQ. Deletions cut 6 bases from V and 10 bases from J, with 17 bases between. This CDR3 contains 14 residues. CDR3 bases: TGCGCCAGCACCGAAGGGGAAGGAAGATCACCCCTCCACTTT. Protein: CASTEGEGRSPLHF. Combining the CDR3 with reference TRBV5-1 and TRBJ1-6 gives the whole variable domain KAGVTQTPRYLIKTRGQQVTLSCSPISGHRSVSWYQQTPGQGLQFLFEYFSETQRNKGNFPGRFSGRQFSNSRSEMNVSTLELGDSALYLCASTEGEGRSPLHFGNGTRLTVT.

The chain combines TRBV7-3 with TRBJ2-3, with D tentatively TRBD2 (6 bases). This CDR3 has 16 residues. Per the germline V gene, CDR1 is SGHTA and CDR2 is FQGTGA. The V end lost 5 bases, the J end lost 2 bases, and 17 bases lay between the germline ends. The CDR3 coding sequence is TGTGCCAGCAGCCCCGGGGTAGCGGAGATCACAGATACGCAGTATTTT. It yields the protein CASSPGVAEITDTQYF.

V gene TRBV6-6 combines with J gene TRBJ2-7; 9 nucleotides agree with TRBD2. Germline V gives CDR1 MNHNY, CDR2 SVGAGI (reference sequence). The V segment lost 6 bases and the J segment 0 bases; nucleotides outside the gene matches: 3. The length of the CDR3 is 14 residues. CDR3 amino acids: CASSLAGDSYEQYF. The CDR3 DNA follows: TGTGCCAGCAGCTTAGCGGGGGACTCCTACGAGCAGTACTTC.

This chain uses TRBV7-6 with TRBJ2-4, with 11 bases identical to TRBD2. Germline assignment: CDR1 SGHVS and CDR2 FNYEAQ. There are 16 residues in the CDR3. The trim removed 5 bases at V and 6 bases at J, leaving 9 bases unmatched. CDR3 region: CASSPLAGGRINIQYF. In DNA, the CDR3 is TGTGCCAGCAGCCCCTTAGCGGGAGGGCGAATAAACATTCAGTACTTC. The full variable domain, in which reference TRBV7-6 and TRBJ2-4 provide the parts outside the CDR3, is GAGVSQSPRYKVTKRGQDVALRCDPISGHVSLYWYRQALGQGPEFLTYFNYEAQQDKSGLPNDRFSAERPEGSISTLTIQRTEQRDSAMYRCASSPLAGGRINIQYFGAGTRLSVL.

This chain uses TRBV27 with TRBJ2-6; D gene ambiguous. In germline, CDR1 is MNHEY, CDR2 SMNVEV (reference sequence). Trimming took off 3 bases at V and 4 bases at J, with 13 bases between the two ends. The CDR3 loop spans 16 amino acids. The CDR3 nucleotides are TGTGCCAGCAGTTTTTGGTCCGGGTCCGGGGCCAACGTCCTGACTTTC. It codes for CASSFWSGSGANVLTF.

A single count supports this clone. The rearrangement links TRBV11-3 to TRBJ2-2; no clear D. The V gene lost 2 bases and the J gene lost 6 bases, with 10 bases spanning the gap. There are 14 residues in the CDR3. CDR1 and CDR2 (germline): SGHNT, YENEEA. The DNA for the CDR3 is TGTGCCAGCAGCTTATCGCGGAGCGCCGGGGAGCTGTTTTTT. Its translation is CASSLSRSAGELFF.

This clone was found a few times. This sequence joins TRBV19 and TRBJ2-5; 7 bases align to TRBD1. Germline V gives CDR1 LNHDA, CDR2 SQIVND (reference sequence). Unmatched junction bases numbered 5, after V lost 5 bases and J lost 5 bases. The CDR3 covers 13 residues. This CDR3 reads CASSRGGRETQYF. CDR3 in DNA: TGTGCCAGTAGTCGAGGGGGCCGGGAGACCCAGTACTTC.

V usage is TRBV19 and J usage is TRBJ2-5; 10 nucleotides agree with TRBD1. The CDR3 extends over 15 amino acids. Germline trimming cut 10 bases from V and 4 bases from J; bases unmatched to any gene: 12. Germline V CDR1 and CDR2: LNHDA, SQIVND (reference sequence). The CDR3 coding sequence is TGTGCCACTTCAACGCCGGGGACAGGGGTAGAGACCCAGTACTTC. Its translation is CATSTPGTGVETQYF.

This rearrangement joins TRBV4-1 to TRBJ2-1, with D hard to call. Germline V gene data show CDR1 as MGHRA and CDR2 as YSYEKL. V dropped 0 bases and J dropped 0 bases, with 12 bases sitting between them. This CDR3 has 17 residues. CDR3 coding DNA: TGCGCCAGCAGCCAAGATGTTGCCAGGAGCTCCTACAATGAGCAGTTCTTC. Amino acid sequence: CASSQDVARSSYNEQFF.

The CDR3 coding sequence is TGTGCCAGCAGCTTAGAGGCAGGGGAGAACACTGAAGCTTTCTTT. It specifies CASSLEAGENTEAFF. The chain combines TRBV11-2 with TRBJ1-1, with D possibly TRBD1 on 6 matching bases. The CDR3 spans 15 residues. V was trimmed by 0 bases and J by 1 base, leaving 9 bases between them. Germline CDR1 and CDR2: SGHAT and FQNNGV. Supplemented by reference TRBV11-2 and TRBJ1-1, the full variable domain reads EAGVAQSPRYKIIEKRQSVAFWCNPISGHATLYWYQQILGQGPKLLIQFQNNGVVDDSQLPKDRFSAERLKGVDSTLKIQPAKLEDSAVYLCASSLEAGENTEAFFGQGTRLTVV.

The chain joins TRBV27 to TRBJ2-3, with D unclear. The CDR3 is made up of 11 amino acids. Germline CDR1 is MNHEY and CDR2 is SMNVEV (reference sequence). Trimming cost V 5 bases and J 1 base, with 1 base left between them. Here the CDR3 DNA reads TGTGCCAGCAGTCGCACAGATACGCAGTATTTT. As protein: CASSRTDTQYF.

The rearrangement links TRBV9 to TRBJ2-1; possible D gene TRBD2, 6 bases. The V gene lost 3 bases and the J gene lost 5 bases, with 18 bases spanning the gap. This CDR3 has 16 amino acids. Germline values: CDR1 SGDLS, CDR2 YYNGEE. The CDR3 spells CASSGGIGRVDNEQFF. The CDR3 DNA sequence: TGTGCCAGCAGCGGGGGGATCGGGAGAGTTGACAATGAGCAGTTCTTC.

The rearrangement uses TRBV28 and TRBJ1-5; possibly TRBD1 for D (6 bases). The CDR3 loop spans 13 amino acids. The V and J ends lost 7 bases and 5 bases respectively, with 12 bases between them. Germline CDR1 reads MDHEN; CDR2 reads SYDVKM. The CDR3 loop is CASIGQPYQPQHF. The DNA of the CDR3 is TGTGCCAGCATAGGACAGCCCTATCAGCCCCAGCATTTT.